This paragraph reports one TCR beta chain. As yet, its antigen is unknown. Assay: immunoSEQ multiplex PCR; the TCRdb copy retains only in-frame clones and omits some. The sample contains 100,000 to 150,000 clones, about four fifths of which appear only once. The CDR3 length is 14 residues. Trimming left V 4 bases short and J 5 bases short, with 15 bases between. In germline, CDR1 is MNHEY, CDR2 SVGAGI. The data are from a study of radiation and T cells in renal cell carcinoma. Across the whole study: Nephrectomy followed 15 Gy stereotactic body radiation by 4 weeks.

As to time point: blood 2 weeks post-SBRT. Treatment specified: 15 Gy SBRT to primary tumor, nephrectomy 4 weeks later. Clear cell pathology was present in this patient's renal cell carcinoma. Whole-study findings and limits: From baseline, blood top tumor clonotypes peaked at 2 weeks post-radiation.

The source of this sequence is a man aged 50-59 years with renal cell carcinoma. The source material was blood, sampled from a patient whose treatment included radiotherapy and nephrectomy. The genes are TRBV6-5 and TRBJ2-7; D possibly corresponds to TRBD1 (7 bases). The CDR3 nucleotides are TGTGCCAGCAGTTTACAGGGGAGGCCCCACGAGCAGTACTTC. Amino acid sequence: CASSLQGRPHEQYF.